The present entry profiles one T cell receptor (beta chain) with its context. The antigen is not known. This sample was taken from a study of OX40 agonist ivuxolimab in advanced cancers. Study context: People in dose escalation had one of these cancers: hepatocellular carcinoma, melanoma, renal cell or head and neck cancer. Previous treatment with anti-PD-1, anti-PD-L1 or anti-CTLA-4 therapy was allowed; 40% had received some.

The repertoire was sequenced with immunoSEQ multiplex PCR; TCRdb's copy has only in-frame clones and lacks some. Counted here are about 19,000 clones, approximately 77% occurring once; the ten biggest clones make up under 20%. Study-level points and caveats: Clonal expansion was among the lowest in partial responders at 0.1-3.0 mg/kg, especially CD8+.

The sequence derives from an adult with an advanced solid tumor such as melanoma, head and neck, liver or kidney cancer. This specimen consisted of CD4+ or CD8+ T cells sorted from blood, obtained in a trial of the OX40 agonist ivuxolimab.

CDR3 region: CASPWVEGDEQYF. In DNA, the CDR3 is TGTGCCAGCCCCTGGGTAGAGGGGGACGAGCAGTACTTC. The gene calls are TRBV27 and TRBJ2-5; possibly TRBD1 for D (6 bases). The J call may be wrong; the DNA end is better matched by TRBJ2-7. The CDR3 is made up of 13 amino acids. Germline assignment: CDR1 MNHEY and CDR2 SMNVEV (reference sequence).